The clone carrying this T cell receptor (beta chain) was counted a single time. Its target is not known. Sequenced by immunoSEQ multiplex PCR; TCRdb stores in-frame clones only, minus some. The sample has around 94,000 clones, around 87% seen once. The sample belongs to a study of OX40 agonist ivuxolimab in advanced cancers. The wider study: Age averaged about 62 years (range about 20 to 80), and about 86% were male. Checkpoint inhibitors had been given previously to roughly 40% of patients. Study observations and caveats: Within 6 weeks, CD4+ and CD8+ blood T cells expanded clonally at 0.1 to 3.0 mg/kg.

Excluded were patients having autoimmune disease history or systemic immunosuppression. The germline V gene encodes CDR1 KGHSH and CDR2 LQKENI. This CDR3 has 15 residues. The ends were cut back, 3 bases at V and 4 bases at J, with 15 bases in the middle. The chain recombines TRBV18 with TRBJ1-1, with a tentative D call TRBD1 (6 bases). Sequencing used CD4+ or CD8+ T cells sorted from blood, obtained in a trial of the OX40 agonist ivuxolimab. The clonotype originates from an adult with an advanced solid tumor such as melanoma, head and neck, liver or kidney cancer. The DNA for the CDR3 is TGTGCCAGCTCACCCTCGACAGGTCCGGGCACTGAAGCTTTCTTT. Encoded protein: CASSPSTGPGTEAFF. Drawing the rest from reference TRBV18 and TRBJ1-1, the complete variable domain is NAGVMQNPRHLVRRRGQEARLRCSPMKGHSHVYWYRQLPEEGLKFMVYLQKENIIDESGMPKERFSAEFPKEGPSILRIQQVVRGDSAAYFCASSPSTGPGTEAFFGQGTRLTVV.